This entry features one T cell receptor (beta chain) sequence. The data were taken from a study of identifying expanded T cells in peripheral blood. CDR3 size: 17 residues. Sequencing used immunoSEQ multiplex PCR; TCRdb keeps in-frame clones, though not all of them. The table includes 65,000 to 95,000 clones, 84% detected once. This clonotype was obtained from a person aged 18 to 70 in good health. The specimen sequenced was blood. The chain recombines TRBV21-1 with TRBJ2-3; TRBD1 was called by the table and not checked on the DNA. TRBV21-1 is a listed pseudogene. DNA for the CDR3: TGTGCCAGCAGCAAAGGGAGGACAGGGCAGGGCACAGATACGCAGTATTTT. This codes for CASSKGRTGQGTDTQYF.